The next 27 T cell receptor beta chains were all read from a single sample in a study of post-analysis software for immune sequencing data. Whole-study findings and limits: Five TRBV segments (TRBV5-6, TRBV5-1 and TRBV20-1 among them) occurred more frequently in patients than in controls.

Unique-molecular-identifier-tagged TCR beta cDNA libraries were used. TCRdb fed the PCR reads into MiXCR, producing one record per CDR3 protein. The repertoire holds hundreds of thousands of distinct CDR3 sequences, with 59% as singletons. Their antigen targets remain unknown. Input material: blood. The origin of the receptors is a girl aged 2 to 9 with multiple sclerosis.

V is TRBV20-1 and J is TRBJ1-1; TRBD1 aligns across 7 bases. Germline-derived CDR1 and CDR2 are DFQATT and SNEGSKA (reference sequence). The CDR3 consists of 15 residues. The V segment lost 6 bases and the J segment 7 bases; nucleotides outside the gene matches: 17. Here the CDR3 reads CSAADPSDRHNEAFF. The CDR3 nucleotides read TGCAGTGCAGCCGACCCCTCGGACAGGCATAATGAAGCTTTCTTT.

The CDR3 DNA sequence: TGTGCCAGCAGCTTAGGGTGGGGAGTGGAGACCCAGTACTTC. Amino acids: CASSLGWGVETQYF. The V and J genes are TRBV7-6 and TRBJ2-5; D may be TRBD2 (5 bases). Trimming stripped 1 base from V and 5 bases from J, with 11 bases between. The CDR3 consists of 14 residues. Germline values: CDR1 SGHVS, CDR2 FNYEAQ.

This chain connects TRBV6-1 to TRBJ2-5; D ambiguous. The J call is uncertain, as TRBJ2-7 better fits the DNA end. Germline lookup yields CDR1 MNHNS and CDR2 SASEGT. CDR3 length equals 15 residues. This CDR3 is CASRLGSPLPSEQYF. For the CDR3, the DNA is TGTGCCAGCCGACTCGGGTCTCCCCTCCCATCCGAGCAGTACTTC.

This rearrangement joins TRBV29-1 to TRBJ2-1; D could derive from TRBD1 or TRBD2 (5 bases each). The end of the DNA is better explained by TRBJ2-7, so the J call may be wrong. Germline V lookup: CDR1 SQVTM, CDR2 ANQGSEA. There are 16 residues in the CDR3. The CDR3 protein is CSATFSQEASYNEQYF. CDR3 sequence (DNA): TGCAGCGCTACGTTCTCACAGGAGGCTTCCTACAATGAGCAGTACTTC.

The chain joins TRBV18 to TRBJ2-5, with unresolved D. Looked up from germline, CDR1 is KGHSH and CDR2 is LQKENI. The CDR3 spans 13 residues. V was cut by 3 bases and J by 2 bases, with 7 bases left in between. The CDR3 DNA sequence: TGTGCCAGCTCACCCTTACAGCAAGAGACCCAGTACTTC. Translated: CASSPLQQETQYF.

In its sample, this clonotype was seen once. This sequence joins TRBV9 and TRBJ2-7; D might be TRBD1 or TRBD2, each matching 7 bases. The V end lost 4 bases, the J end lost 4 bases, and 15 bases lay between the germline ends. Germline V lookup: CDR1 SGDLS, CDR2 YYNGEE. CDR3 size: 14 residues. The CDR3 protein is CASSPLQGGYEQYF. CDR3 in DNA: TGTGCCAGCAGCCCATTGCAGGGGGGGTACGAGCAGTACTTC.

The chain has TRBV29-1 and TRBJ2-5, with 7 bases that match TRBD1. From germline, CDR1 is SQVTM and CDR2 ANQGSEA. J lost 5 bases, V lost 0 bases, and 6 bases had no gene match. This CDR3 is 14 amino acids long. CDR3 nucleotide sequence: TGCAGCGTTGAAGAGAGCGACAGGGAGGAGACCCAGTACTTC. As protein: CSVEESDREETQYF. The full variable domain, its missing parts supplied by reference TRBV29-1 and TRBJ2-5, is SAVISQKPSRDICQRGTSLTIQCQVDSQVTMMFWYRQQPGQSLTLIATANQGSEATYESGFVIDKFPISRPNLTFSTLTVSNMSPEDSSIYLCSVEESDREETQYFGPGTRLLVL.

As DNA, the CDR3 is TGCGCCAGCAGCTCGGAGAGGCACTACGAGCAGTACTTC. Amino acid sequence: CASSSERHYEQYF. The chain is built from TRBV5-1 and TRBJ2-7; D unresolved. Trimming took off 3 bases at V and 3 bases at J, with 10 bases between the two ends. Germline V gives CDR1 SGHRS, CDR2 YFSETQ. CDR3 length: 13 residues.

The rearrangement links TRBV6-5 to TRBJ2-4; possibly TRBD1 or TRBD2 for D (6 bases each). The J call could be wrong; TRBJ2-7 is a better fit for the DNA end. The CDR3 spans 14 residues. Looked up from germline, CDR1 is MNHEY and CDR2 is SVGAGI. The CDR3 DNA reads as TGTGCCAGCATCCCTACTGGGGGCGGGAACGAGCAGTACTTC. This sequence encodes CASIPTGGGNEQYF.

The V and J genes are TRBV7-2 and TRBJ2-5; possible D gene TRBD1, 5 bases. The germline CDR1 and CDR2 sequences are SGHTA and FQGNSA. V was trimmed by 3 bases and J by 11 bases, leaving 22 bases between them. This CDR3 is built from 15 residues. CDR3 region: CASSFRDRVYNEQYF. As DNA, the CDR3 is TGTGCCAGCAGCTTCAGGGATCGGGTATACAATGAGCAGTACTTC.

The chain combines TRBV7-2 with TRBJ1-2; TRBD1 might be the D (6 bases). Germline CDR1 SGHTA, CDR2 FQGNSA. This CDR3 has 14 amino acids. V was trimmed by 1 base and J by 3 bases, leaving 9 bases between them. The DNA of the CDR3 is TGTGCCAGCAGCTTAGTAGAGGGGGACTATGGCTACACCTTC. Encoded protein: CASSLVEGDYGYTF.

The rearrangement links TRBV4-2 to TRBJ1-2; D unclear. Germline loops: CDR1 LGHNA, CDR2 YNFKEQ. Trimming left V 0 bases short and J 2 bases short, with 10 bases between. The CDR3 totals 15 residues. For the CDR3, the DNA is TGTGCCAGCAGCCAAGAGGAACCAGCAAACTATGGCTACACCTTC. This gives the protein CASSQEEPANYGYTF.

This chain joins TRBV7-8 and TRBJ2-4, with D possibly matching TRBD2 (6 bases). Germline V gene data show CDR1 as SGHVS and CDR2 as FQNEAQ. V lost 1 base to trimming and J lost 6 bases, with 19 bases between them. The CDR3 is made up of 17 amino acids. CDR3 in amino acids: CASSLDGLGGLGNIQYF. The CDR3 DNA sequence: TGTGCCAGCAGCTTAGACGGTCTGGGGGGTTTGGGAAACATTCAGTACTTC.

The gene calls are TRBV6-5 and TRBJ2-1; the D call may be TRBD1 or TRBD2 (5 bases each). CDR1 is MNHEY and CDR2 is SVGAGI in the germline V gene. Trimming left V 0 bases short and J 7 bases short, with 16 bases between. This CDR3 comprises 16 residues. CDR3 loop: CASSYSTGSGLNEQFF. The CDR3 DNA follows: TGTGCCAGCAGTTACTCGACGGGGTCAGGGTTGAATGAGCAGTTCTTC.

The V call is TRBV5-5, the J call TRBJ2-5; either TRBD1 or TRBD2 may fit D (5 bases each). The length of the CDR3 is 12 residues. Germline V gene lookup returns CDR1 SGHKS and CDR2 YYEKEE (reference sequence). The V end was cut by 4 bases, the J end by 13 bases, with 17 bases between. Here the CDR3 DNA reads TGTGCCAGCAGCCGGGACCAGGGCGTGGGGTACTTC. It is translated as CASSRDQGVGYF.

This sequence joins TRBV6-5 and TRBJ2-2; 10 bases agree with TRBD1. The CDR3 consists of 18 residues. V lost 0 bases and J lost 3; bases outside the gene matches: 7. Germline CDR1 reads MNHEY; CDR2 reads SVGAGI. The chain's CDR3 is CASSYSVTGGLYTGELFF. CDR3 DNA: TGTGCCAGCAGTTACTCGGTGACAGGGGGCTTATACACCGGGGAGCTGTTTTTT.

The chain uses TRBV7-9 and TRBJ2-1; the D is unclear. V shed 4 bases and J shed 1 base, with 11 bases lying between them. CDR1 is SEHNR and CDR2 is FQNEAQ in the germline V gene (reference sequence). CDR3 length equals 15 residues. CDR3 protein: CASSYTGFSYNEQFF. The CDR3 DNA follows: TGTGCCAGCAGCTATACGGGCTTTTCCTACAATGAGCAGTTCTTC. Full variable domain (outside the CDR3, taken from reference TRBV7-9 and TRBJ2-1): DTGVSQNPRHKITKRGQNVTFRCDPISEHNRLYWYRQTLGQGPEFLTYFQNEAQLEKSRLLSDRFSAERPKGSFSTLEIQRTEQGDSAMYLCASSYTGFSYNEQFFGPGTRLTVL.

V and J are TRBV12-3 or TRBV12-4 and TRBJ2-1; 10 positions agree with TRBD2. V was pared by 3 bases and J by 8 bases, with 4 bases of the junction left unmatched. This CDR3 has 14 amino acids. The CDR3 loop is CASSFNSGGDEQFF. The DNA for the CDR3 is TGTGCCAGCAGTTTTAACAGCGGGGGGGATGAGCAGTTCTTC.

This clonotype was counted a single time. The CDR3 protein is CASSQNNVGADTQYF. Written as DNA, the CDR3 is TGCGCCAGCAGCCAAAACAACGTTGGGGCAGATACGCAGTATTTT. The rearrangement uses TRBV4-1 and TRBJ2-3; no clear D. The germline V and J ends were trimmed by 2 bases and 4 bases, with 13 bases remaining between them. The CDR3 loop spans 15 amino acids. Germline lookup yields CDR1 MGHRA and CDR2 YSYEKL.

This rearrangement joins TRBV6-2 or TRBV6-3 to TRBJ2-1, with D unresolved. From germline, CDR1 is MNHEY and CDR2 SVGEGT. The CDR3 has 13 residues. V was pared by 7 bases and J by 2 bases, with 9 bases between. The DNA for the CDR3 is TGTGCCAGCACGAAGGATGCCTACAATGAGCAGTTCTTC. Its translation: CASTKDAYNEQFF.

J is TRBJ1-2 and V is TRBV30; possibly TRBD1 for D (5 bases). The CDR3 is made up of 13 amino acids. Germline assignment: CDR1 GTSNPN and CDR2 SVGIG (reference sequence). Between the trimmed V and J ends, which lost 1 base and 7 bases, there was a span of 13 bases. DNA of the CDR3: TGTGCCTGGAGTGACAGGACTTCGGGTGGCTACACCTTC. It translates to CAWSDRTSGGYTF.

The rearrangement uses TRBV5-1 and TRBJ2-1; D gene ambiguous. CDR1 SGHRS and CDR2 YFSETQ come from the germline V gene. This CDR3 is 16 amino acids long. V was clipped by 0 bases and J by 6 bases, with 16 bases between them. This CDR3 reads CASSLGAPPASNEQFF. CDR3 nucleotides: TGCGCCAGCAGCTTGGGAGCGCCCCCAGCTTCCAATGAGCAGTTCTTC.

The genes are TRBV6-1 and TRBJ1-1; maybe TRBD1 (5 bases). The CDR3 runs to 15 residues. Germline CDR1 is MNHNS and CDR2 is SASEGT. V was trimmed by 4 bases and J by 1 base, leaving 13 bases between them. This CDR3 reads CASSGGGLENTEAFF. The CDR3 DNA follows: TGTGCCAGCAGTGGGGGGGGACTTGAGAACACTGAAGCTTTCTTT.

Comments on this clonotype: Likely a read error: the CDR3 ends without its conserved phenylalanine or tryptophan. The CDR3 sequence is CATSDLGSSSTDTQYS. The CDR3 coding sequence is TGTGCCACCAGTGATTTAGGTAGCTCTAGCACAGATACGCAGTATTCT. J is TRBJ2-3 and V is TRBV24-1; D call uncertain. Germline CDR1 is KGHDR and CDR2 is SFDVKD. Trimming shortened V by 1 base and J by 0 bases, and 10 bases separated the two germline ends. The CDR3 consists of 16 residues.

The chain links TRBV15 to TRBJ2-3, with TRBD2 as a possible D gene (6 bases). With 1 base removed from V and 4 bases from J, the gap between germline ends came to 24 bases. CDR1 is LNHNV, CDR2 YYDKDF, per germline (reference sequence). This CDR3 has 19 residues. As DNA, the CDR3 is TGTGCCACCAGCAGAGGGACGATGACGGGGGTGGGGGAAGCAGATACGCAGTATTTT. Its protein is CATSRGTMTGVGEADTQYF.

V usage is TRBV4-1 and J usage is TRBJ2-3, with D hard to call. The CDR3 has 15 residues. The germline gives CDR1 MGHRA, CDR2 YSYEKL. The germline V and J ends were trimmed by 3 bases and 0 bases, with 10 bases remaining between them. In nucleotides, the CDR3 is TGCGCCAGCAGCCATGACAAGTCTAGCACAGATACGCAGTATTTT. It translates to CASSHDKSSTDTQYF.

This chain uses TRBV7-2 with TRBJ2-7; D possibly corresponds to TRBD2 (5 bases). The germline V and J ends were trimmed by 3 bases and 2 bases, with 11 bases remaining between them. The CDR3 loop spans 14 amino acids. Per the germline V gene, CDR1 is SGHTA and CDR2 is FQGNSA. CDR3 sequence reads: CASSFPGEPYEQYF. The CDR3 nucleotides read TGTGCCAGCAGCTTCCCTGGGGAGCCCTACGAGCAGTACTTC.